This record concerns one T cell receptor (beta chain) sequence. The sample holds other DNA sequences that translate to the same CDR3. This entry belongs to a study of blood T cell repertoires in COVID-19. From germline, CDR1 is SGHVS and CDR2 FQNEAQ. The ends were cut back, 1 base at V and 5 bases at J, with 11 bases in the middle. This CDR3 is 14 amino acids long. Original methodology: Scientists estimated how many nucleated cells there were by amplifying reference gene primers. Clones were read by immunoSEQ multiplex PCR, and TCRdb kept only the in-frame ones, dropping some. The V and J calls and clone size are taken from that table; D and trimming were inferred from the DNA. The data contain about 100,000 clones, approximately 86% of them singletons.

This receptor was taken from a man aged 45-65 years with active or convalescent COVID-19. Material for sequencing was peripheral blood. The J gene is TRBJ2-5, the V gene TRBV7-8; D is undetermined. The CDR3 DNA sequence: TGTGCCAGCAGCTTAGGAGGTCGGCGGGAGACCCAGTACTTC. Translating it yields CASSLGGRRETQYF.